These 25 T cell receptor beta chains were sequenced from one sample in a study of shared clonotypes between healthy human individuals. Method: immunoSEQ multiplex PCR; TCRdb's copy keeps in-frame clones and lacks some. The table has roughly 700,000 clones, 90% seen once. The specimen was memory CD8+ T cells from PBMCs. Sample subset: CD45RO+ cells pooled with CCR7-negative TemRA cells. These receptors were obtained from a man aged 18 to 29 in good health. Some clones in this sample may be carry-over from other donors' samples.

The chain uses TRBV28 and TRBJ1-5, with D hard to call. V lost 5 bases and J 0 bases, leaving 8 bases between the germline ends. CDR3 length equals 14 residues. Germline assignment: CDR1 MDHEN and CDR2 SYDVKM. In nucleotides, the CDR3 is TGTGCCAGCAGTCCATACCCTAGCAATCAGCCCCAGCATTTT. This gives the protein CASSPYPSNQPQHF.

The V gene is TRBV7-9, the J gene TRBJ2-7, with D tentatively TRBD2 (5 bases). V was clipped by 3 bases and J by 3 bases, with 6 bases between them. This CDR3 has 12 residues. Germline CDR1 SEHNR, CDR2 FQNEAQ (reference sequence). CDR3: CASSLRVYEQYF. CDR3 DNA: TGTGCCAGCAGCTTGCGGGTCTACGAGCAGTACTTC.

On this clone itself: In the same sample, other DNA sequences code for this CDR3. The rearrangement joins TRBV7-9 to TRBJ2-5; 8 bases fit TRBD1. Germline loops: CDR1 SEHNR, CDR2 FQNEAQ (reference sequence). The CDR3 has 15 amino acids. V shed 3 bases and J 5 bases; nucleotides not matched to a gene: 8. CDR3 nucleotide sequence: TGTGCCAGCAGCTTGAGACAGGGGCGCCAGGAGACCCAGTACTTC. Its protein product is CASSLRQGRQETQYF.

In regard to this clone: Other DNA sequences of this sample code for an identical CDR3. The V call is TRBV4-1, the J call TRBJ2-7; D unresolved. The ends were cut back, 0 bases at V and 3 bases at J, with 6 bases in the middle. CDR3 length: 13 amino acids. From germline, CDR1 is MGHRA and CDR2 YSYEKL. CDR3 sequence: CASSQDGGYEQYF. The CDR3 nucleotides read TGCGCCAGCAGCCAAGATGGCGGCTACGAGCAGTACTTC.

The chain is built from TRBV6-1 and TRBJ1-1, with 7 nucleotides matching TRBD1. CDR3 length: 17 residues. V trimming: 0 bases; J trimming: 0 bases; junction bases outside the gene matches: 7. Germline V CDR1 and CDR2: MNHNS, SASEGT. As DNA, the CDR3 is TGTGCCAGCAGTGAAGCTGGGGGGACAGTCATGAACACTGAAGCTTTCTTT. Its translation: CASSEAGGTVMNTEAFF.

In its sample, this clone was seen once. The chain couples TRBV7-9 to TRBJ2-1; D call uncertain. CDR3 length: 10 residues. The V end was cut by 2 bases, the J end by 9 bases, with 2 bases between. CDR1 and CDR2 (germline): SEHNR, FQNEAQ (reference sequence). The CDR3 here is CASSLTEQFF. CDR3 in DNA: TGTGCCAGCAGCTTAACTGAGCAGTTCTTC.

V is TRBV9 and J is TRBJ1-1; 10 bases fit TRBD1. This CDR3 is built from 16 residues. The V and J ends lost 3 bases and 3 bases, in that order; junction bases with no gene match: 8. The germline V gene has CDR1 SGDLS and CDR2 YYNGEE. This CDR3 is CASSGGQGPIYTEAFF. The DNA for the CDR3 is TGTGCCAGCAGCGGGGGACAGGGGCCAATTTACACTGAAGCTTTCTTT.

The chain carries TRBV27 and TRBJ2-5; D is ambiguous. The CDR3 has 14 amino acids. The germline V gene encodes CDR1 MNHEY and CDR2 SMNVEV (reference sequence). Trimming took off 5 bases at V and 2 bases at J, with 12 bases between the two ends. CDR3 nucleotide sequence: TGTGCCAGCAGTGCCAGGATGCTGCAAGAGACCCAGTACTTC. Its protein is CASSARMLQETQYF.

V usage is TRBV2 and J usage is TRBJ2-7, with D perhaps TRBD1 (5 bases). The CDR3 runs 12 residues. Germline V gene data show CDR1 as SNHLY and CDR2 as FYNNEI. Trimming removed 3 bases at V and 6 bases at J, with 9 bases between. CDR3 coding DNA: TGTGCCAGCAGTGAGAGACAGCTCGAGCAGTACTTC. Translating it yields CASSERQLEQYF.

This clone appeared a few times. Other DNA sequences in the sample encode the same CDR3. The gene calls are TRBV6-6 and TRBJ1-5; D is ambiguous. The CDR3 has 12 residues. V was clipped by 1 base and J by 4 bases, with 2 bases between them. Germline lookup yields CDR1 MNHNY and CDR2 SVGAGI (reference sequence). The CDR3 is CASSYLNQPQHF. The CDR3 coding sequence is TGTGCCAGCAGTTACTTGAATCAGCCCCAGCATTTT.

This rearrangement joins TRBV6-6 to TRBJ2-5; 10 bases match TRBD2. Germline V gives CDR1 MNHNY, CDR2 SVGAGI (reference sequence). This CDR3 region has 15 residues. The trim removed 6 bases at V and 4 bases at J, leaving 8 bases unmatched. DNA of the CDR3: TGTGCCAGCAGCGAACGACTAGCGGGTAGAGAGACCCAGTACTTC. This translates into CASSERLAGRETQYF.

CDR3 DNA: TGTGCCAGCAGCCTACGTGCACTAGTGGGATACGAGCAGTACTTC. It codes for CASSLRALVGYEQYF. This sequence joins TRBV6-1 and TRBJ2-7, with TRBD2 as a possible D gene (5 bases). Germline loops: CDR1 MNHNS, CDR2 SASEGT. V dropped 6 bases and J dropped 4 bases, with 19 bases sitting between them. The CDR3 spans 15 residues.

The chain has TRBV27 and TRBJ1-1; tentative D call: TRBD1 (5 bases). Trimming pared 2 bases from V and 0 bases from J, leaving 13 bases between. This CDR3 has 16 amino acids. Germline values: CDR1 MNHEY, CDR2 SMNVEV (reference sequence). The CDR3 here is CASSLGPGSMNTEAFF. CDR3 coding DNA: TGTGCCAGCAGTTTAGGTCCAGGGTCAATGAACACTGAAGCTTTCTTT.

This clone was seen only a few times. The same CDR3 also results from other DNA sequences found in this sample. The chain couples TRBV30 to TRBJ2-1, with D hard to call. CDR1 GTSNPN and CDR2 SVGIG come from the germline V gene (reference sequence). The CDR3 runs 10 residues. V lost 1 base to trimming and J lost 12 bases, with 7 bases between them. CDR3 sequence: CAWSGVGQFF. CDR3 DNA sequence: TGTGCCTGGAGTGGAGTAGGGCAGTTCTTC.

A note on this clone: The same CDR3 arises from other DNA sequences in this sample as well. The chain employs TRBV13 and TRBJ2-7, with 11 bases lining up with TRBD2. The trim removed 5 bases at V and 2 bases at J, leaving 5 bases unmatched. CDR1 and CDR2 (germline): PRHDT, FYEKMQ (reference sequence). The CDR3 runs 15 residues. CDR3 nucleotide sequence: TGTGCCAGCAGCCTACGACTAGCGGGAACCTACGAGCAGTACTTC. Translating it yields CASSLRLAGTYEQYF. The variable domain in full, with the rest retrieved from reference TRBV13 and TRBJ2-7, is AAGVIQSPRHLIKEKRETATLKCYPIPRHDTVYWYQQGPGQDPQFLISFYEKMQSDKGSIPDRFSAQQFSDYHSELNMSSLELGDSALYFCASSLRLAGTYEQYFGPGTRLTVT.

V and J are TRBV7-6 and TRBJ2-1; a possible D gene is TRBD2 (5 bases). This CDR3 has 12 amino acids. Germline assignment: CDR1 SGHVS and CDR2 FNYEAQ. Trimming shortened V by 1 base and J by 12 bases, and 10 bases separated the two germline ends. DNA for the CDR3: TGTGCCAGCAGCTTAGACGGGGTCGGGCAGTTCTTC. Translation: CASSLDGVGQFF. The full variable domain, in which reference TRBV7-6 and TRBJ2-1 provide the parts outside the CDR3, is GAGVSQSPRYKVTKRGQDVALRCDPISGHVSLYWYRQALGQGPEFLTYFNYEAQQDKSGLPNDRFSAERPEGSISTLTIQRTEQRDSAMYRCASSLDGVGQFFGPGTRLTVL.

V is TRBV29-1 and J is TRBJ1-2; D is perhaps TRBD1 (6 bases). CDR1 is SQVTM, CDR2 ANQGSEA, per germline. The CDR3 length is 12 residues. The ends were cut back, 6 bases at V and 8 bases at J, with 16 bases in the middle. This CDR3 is CSVPSGGRGYTF. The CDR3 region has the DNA TGCAGCGTCCCAAGTGGGGGGCGGGGCTACACCTTC.

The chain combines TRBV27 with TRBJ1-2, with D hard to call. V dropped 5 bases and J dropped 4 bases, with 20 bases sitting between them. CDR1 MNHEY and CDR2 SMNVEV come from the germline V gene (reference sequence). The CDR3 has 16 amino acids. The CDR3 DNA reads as TGTGCCAGCAGTCCCCCCCCGGGCCCCTTGTTCTATGGCTACACCTTC. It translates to CASSPPPGPLFYGYTF.

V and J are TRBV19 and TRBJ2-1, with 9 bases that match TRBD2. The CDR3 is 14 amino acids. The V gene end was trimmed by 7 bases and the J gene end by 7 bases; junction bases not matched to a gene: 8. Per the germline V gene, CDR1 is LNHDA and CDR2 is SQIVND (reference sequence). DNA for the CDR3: TGTGCCAGTAAGCGGGGGGCCCTTTGGAATGAGCAGTTCTTC. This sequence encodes CASKRGALWNEQFF.

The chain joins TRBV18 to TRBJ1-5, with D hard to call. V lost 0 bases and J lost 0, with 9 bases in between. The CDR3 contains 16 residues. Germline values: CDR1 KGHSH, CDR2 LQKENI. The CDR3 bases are TGTGCCAGCTCACCACCGAGCGGTTATAGCAATCAGCCCCAGCATTTT. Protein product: CASSPPSGYSNQPQHF. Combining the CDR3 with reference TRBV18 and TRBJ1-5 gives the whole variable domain NAGVMQNPRHLVRRRGQEARLRCSPMKGHSHVYWYRQLPEEGLKFMVYLQKENIIDESGMPKERFSAEFPKEGPSILRIQQVVRGDSAAYFCASSPPSGYSNQPQHFGDGTRLSIL.

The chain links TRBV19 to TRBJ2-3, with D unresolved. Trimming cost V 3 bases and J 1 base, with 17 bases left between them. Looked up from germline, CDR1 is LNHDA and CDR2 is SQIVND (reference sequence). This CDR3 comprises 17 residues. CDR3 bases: TGTGCCAGTAGTATTCCCCACCTCCGAGTTGGCACAGATACGCAGTATTTT. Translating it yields CASSIPHLRVGTDTQYF.

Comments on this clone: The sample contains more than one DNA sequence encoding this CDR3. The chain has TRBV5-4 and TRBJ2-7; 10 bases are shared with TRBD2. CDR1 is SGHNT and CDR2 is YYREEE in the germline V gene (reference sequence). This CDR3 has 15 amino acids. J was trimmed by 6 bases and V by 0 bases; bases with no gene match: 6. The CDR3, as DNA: TGTGCCAGCAGCTTGGGGCTAGCGGGAGTCGGCGAGCAGTACTTC. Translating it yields CASSLGLAGVGEQYF.

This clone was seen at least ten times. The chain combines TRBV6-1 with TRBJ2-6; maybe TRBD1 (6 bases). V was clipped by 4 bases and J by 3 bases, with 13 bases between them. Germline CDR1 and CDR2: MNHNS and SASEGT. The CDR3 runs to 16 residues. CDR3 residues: CASSAEYRDGANVLTF. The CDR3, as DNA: TGTGCCAGCAGTGCGGAATACAGGGATGGGGCCAACGTCCTGACTTTC.

The CDR3 loop reads CASSFPETQYF. The CDR3 DNA reads as TGTGCCAGCAGCTTCCCAGAGACCCAGTACTTC. The V and J genes are TRBV7-8 and TRBJ2-5; D gene uncertain. This CDR3 is built from 11 residues. Per the germline V gene, CDR1 is SGHVS and CDR2 is FQNEAQ. V was clipped by 3 bases and J by 4 bases, with 3 bases between them.

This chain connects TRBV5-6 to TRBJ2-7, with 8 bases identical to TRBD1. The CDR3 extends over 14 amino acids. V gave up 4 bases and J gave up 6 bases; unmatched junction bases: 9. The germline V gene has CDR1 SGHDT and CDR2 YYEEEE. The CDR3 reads CASSEPGQAREQYF. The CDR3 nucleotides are TGTGCCAGCAGCGAGCCGGGACAGGCTCGCGAGCAGTACTTC. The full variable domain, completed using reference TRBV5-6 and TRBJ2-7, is DAGVTQSPTHLIKTRGQQVTLRCSPKSGHDTVSWYQQALGQGPQFIFQYYEEEERQRGNFPDRFSGHQFPNYSSELNVNALLLGDSALYLCASSEPGQAREQYFGPGTRLTVT.